This T cell receptor beta chain was identified during a study of immune evolution from preneoplasia to lung adenocarcinoma. Here immunoSEQ multiplex PCR was the method, and the copy in TCRdb shows in-frame clones only, minus some. The repertoire has several thousand clones, approximately 82% of them found once; the top ten carry 8% to 9%. Comments on this clone: Its antigen remains unknown.

This CDR3 comprises 12 residues. Germline V gives CDR1 MNHEY, CDR2 SMNVEV (reference sequence). Between the trimmed V and J ends, which lost 6 bases and 8 bases, there was a span of 13 bases. Patient tissue came from resections in Japan or China, 2014–2017. Study-wide results and caveats: Clonality was highest in normal lung, lower in later-stage lesions apparently.

Sequenced input: FFPE adjacent normal lung tissue. The chain uses TRBV27 and TRBJ1-1; no firm D call. The TCR was taken from a person aged 55-80 years with lung adenocarcinoma. The CDR3 nucleotides are TGTGCCAGCAGCCGGGCCGGCATGGAAGCTTTCTTT. Translated: CASSRAGMEAFF.